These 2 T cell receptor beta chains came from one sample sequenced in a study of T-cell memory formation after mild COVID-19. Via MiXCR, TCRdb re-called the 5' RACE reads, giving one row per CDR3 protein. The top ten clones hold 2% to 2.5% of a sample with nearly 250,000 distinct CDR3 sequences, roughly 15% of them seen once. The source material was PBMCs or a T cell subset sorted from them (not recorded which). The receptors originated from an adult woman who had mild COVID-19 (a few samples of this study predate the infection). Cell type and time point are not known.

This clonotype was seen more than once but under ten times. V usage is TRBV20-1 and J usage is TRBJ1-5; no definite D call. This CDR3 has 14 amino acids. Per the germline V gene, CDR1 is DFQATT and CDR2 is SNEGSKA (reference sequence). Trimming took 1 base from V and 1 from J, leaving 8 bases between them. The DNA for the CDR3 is TGCAGTGCTAGAGGGGTAGGAAGCAATCAGCCCCAGCATTTT. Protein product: CSARGVGSNQPQHF.

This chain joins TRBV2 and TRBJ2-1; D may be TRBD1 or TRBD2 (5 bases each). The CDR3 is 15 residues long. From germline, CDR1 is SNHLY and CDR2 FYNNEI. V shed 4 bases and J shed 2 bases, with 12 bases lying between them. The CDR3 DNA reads TGTGCCAGCAGTGCCGGGACCGACCCCTACAATGAGCAGTTCTTC. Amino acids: CASSAGTDPYNEQFF.